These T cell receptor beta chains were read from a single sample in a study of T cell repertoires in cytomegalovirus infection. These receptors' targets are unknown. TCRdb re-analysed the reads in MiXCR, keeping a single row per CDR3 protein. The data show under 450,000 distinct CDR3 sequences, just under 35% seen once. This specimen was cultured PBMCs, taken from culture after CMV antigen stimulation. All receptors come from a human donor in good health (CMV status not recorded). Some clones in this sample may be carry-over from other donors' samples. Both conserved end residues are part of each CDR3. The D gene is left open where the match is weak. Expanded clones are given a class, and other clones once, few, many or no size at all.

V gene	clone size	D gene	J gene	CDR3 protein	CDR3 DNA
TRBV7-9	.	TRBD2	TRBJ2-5	CASSLPTLADQETQYF	TGTGCCAGCAGCTTGCCGACCCTAGCGGACCAAGAGACCCAGTACTTC
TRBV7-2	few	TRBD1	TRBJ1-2	CASSLDRGPSYGYTF	TGTGCCAGCAGCTTAGACAGGGGTCCCAGTTATGGCTACACCTTC
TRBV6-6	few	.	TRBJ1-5	CASSHLGDQPQHF	TGTGCCAGCAGTCACTTAGGGGACCAGCCCCAGCATTTT
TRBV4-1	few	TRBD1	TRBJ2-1	CASSQDNPGQGYNEQFF	TGCGCCAGCAGCCAGGACAACCCGGGACAGGGGTACAATGAGCAGTTCTTC
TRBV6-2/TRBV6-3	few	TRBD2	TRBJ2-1	CASSAGGSRYNEQFF	TGTGCCAGCAGTGCGGGCGGGAGCCGCTACAATGAGCAGTTCTTC
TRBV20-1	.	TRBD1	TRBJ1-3	CSARDLDRGNTIYF	TGCAGTGCTAGAGATCTAGACAGGGGGAACACCATATATTTT
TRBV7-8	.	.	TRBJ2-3	CASSLDHTQYF	TGTGCCAGCAGCTTAGACCATACGCAGTATTTT
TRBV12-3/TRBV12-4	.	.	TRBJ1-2	CASSLSDRSNYGYTF	TGTGCCAGCAGTTTAAGCGACAGGTCTAACTATGGCTACACCTTC
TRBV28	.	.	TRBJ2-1	CASSSARRNTNEQFF	TGTGCCAGCAGTTCCGCCAGGCGGAACACAAATGAGCAGTTCTTC
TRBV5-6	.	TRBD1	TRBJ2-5	CASRPGTGAETQYF	TGTGCCAGCAGACCCGGGACAGGGGCGGAGACCCAGTACTTC
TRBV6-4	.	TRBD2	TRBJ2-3	CASSDSGLAGPDTQYF	TGTGCCAGCAGTGATTCGGGACTAGCGGGACCAGATACGCAGTATTTT
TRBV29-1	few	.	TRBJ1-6	CSVRKDHNSPLHF	TGCAGCGTTCGCAAGGATCATAATTCACCCCTCCACTTT
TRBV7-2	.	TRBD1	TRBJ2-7	CASSLATGQGSYEQYF	TGTGCCAGCAGCTTAGCGACGGGACAGGGCTCCTACGAGCAGTACTTC
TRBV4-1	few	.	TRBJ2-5	CASSQAAGLETQYF	TGCGCCAGCAGCCAAGCGGCAGGGCTAGAGACCCAGTACTTC
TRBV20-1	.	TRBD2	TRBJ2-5	CSARFIRTSGIVTQYF	TGCAGTGCTAGATTTATCCGGACTAGCGGGATAGTGACCCAGTACTTC
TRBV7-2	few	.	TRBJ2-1	CATLPAPQGAEQFF	TGTGCCACCCTCCCGGCTCCGCAGGGAGCTGAGCAGTTCTTC
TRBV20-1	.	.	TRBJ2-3	CSAKATPGAADTQYF	TGCAGTGCTAAAGCCACCCCCGGGGCCGCAGATACGCAGTATTTT
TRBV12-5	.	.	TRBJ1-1	CASGLDRVEAFF	TGTGCTAGTGGTTTGGATCGGGTCGAAGCTTTCTTT
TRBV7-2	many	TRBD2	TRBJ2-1	CASSSDGTSDTEQFF	TGTGCCAGCAGCTCAGATGGGACTAGCGATACTGAGCAGTTCTTC
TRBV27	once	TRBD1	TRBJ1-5	CASSLRFLSGTAPNQPQHF	TGTGCCAGCAGTTTACGATTTCTTTCCGGGACAGCGCCTAATCAGCCCCAGCATTTT
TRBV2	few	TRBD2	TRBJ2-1	CASSEIGGRNDEQFF	TGTGCCAGCAGTGAAATTGGCGGGAGGAATGATGAGCAGTTCTTC
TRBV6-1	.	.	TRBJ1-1	CASSEVLNTEAFF	TGTGCCAGCAGTGAAGTTTTGAACACTGAAGCTTTCTTT
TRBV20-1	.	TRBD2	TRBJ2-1	CSARGGLAYYNEQFF	TGCAGTGCTAGGGGGGGACTAGCTTATTACAATGAGCAGTTCTTC
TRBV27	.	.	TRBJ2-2	CASSLLGRATGELFF	TGTGCCAGCAGTTTATTGGGCAGAGCAACCGGGGAGCTGTTTTTT
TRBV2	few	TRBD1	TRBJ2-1	CASRATGSSYNEQFF	TGTGCCAGCAGGGCGACAGGGAGCTCCTACAATGAGCAGTTCTTC
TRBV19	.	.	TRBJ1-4	CASSISVSEKLFF	TGTGCCAGTAGTATTTCGGTTTCTGAAAAACTGTTTTTT
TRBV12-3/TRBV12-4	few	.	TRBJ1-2	CASRGGSGYGYTF	TGTGCCAGCAGAGGCGGGAGTGGCTATGGCTACACCTTC
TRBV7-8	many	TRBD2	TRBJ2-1	CASSLALAGGLEQFF	TGTGCCAGCAGCTTAGCTCTAGCGGGAGGGTTGGAGCAGTTCTTC
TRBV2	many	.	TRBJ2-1	CASRPGLGGNEQFF	TGTGCCAGCCGACCGGGACTGGGAGGAAATGAGCAGTTCTTC
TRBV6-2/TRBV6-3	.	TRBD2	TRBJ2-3	CASSYYTGTSGSTIGDTQYF	TGTGCCAGCAGTTACTATACCGGGACTAGCGGGTCCACTATAGGAGATACGCAGTATTTT
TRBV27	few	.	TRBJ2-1	CASSTRDGSSYNEQFF	TGTGCCAGCAGTACGAGGGACGGGAGCTCCTACAATGAGCAGTTCTTC
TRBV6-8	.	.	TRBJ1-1	CASSYPGHANTEAFF	TGTGCCAGCAGTTACCCCGGACACGCGAACACTGAAGCTTTCTTT
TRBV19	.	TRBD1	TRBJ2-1	CASSIGPTGVLLRTYNEQFF	TGTGCCAGTAGTATAGGACCGACAGGGGTCCTCCTCCGGACCTACAATGAGCAGTTCTTC
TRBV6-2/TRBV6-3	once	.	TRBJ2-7	CASSYSATGGPLSEQYF	TGTGCCAGCAGTTACTCGGCCACAGGAGGACCCCTCTCCGAGCAGTACTTC
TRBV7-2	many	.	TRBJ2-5	CASSLVIQETQYF	TGTGCCAGCAGCTTAGTTATACAAGAGACCCAGTACTTC
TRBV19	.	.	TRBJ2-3	CASSQTGYADTQYF	TGTGCCAGTAGTCAGACAGGTTACGCAGATACGCAGTATTTT
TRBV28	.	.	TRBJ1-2	CASSLRGRFNYGYTF	TGTGCCAGCAGTTTAAGGGGCCGATTTAACTATGGCTACACCTTC
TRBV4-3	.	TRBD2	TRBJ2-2	CASSQELAGPFANTGELFF	TGCGCCAGCAGCCAAGAACTAGCGGGACCTTTTGCGAACACCGGGGAGCTGTTTTTT
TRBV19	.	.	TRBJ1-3	CASTIGQISGNTIYF	TGTGCCAGTACCATCGGACAGATCTCTGGAAACACCATATATTTT
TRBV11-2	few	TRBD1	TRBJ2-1	CASSPGTDLNEQFF	TGTGCCAGCAGCCCTGGGACAGATCTAAATGAGCAGTTCTTC
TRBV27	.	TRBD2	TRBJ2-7	CASSPVNPTGGRNEQYF	TGTGCCAGCAGTCCCGTTAATCCTACGGGAGGGCGAAACGAGCAGTACTTC
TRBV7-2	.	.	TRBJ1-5	CASSSGPGGNQPQHF	TGTGCCAGCAGCTCGGGGCCAGGCGGGAATCAGCCCCAGCATTTT
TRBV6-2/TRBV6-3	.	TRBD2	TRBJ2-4	CASSPPLGLASIQYF	TGTGCCAGCAGTCCCCCCCTCGGACTAGCTAGCATTCAGTACTTC
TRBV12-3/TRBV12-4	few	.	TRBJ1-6	CASRGRSSYNSPLHF	TGTGCCAGCAGGGGCAGGAGCTCCTATAATTCACCCCTCCACTTT
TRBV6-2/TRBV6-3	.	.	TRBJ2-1	CASSYTGLRYNEQFF	TGTGCCAGCAGTTACACCGGACTTCGTTACAATGAGCAGTTCTTC
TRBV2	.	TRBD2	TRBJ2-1	CASSGEGLNEQFF	TGTGCCAGCAGTGGGGAGGGGCTCAATGAGCAGTTCTTC
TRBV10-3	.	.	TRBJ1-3	CAITAGSGVNTIYF	TGTGCCATCACGGCGGGTTCGGGGGTAAACACCATATATTTT
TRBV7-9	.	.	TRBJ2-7	CASSRDGYEQYF	TGTGCCAGCAGCCGGGACGGCTACGAGCAGTACTTC
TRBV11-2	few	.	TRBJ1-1	CASSLRGENTEAFF	TGTGCCAGCAGCTTACGGGGGGAGAACACTGAAGCTTTCTTT
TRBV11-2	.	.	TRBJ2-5	CASSSNRAGETQYF	TGTGCCAGCAGCTCCAACAGGGCTGGAGAGACCCAGTACTTC
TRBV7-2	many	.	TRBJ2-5	CASSLKARAETQYF	TGTGCCAGCAGCTTAAAGGCTAGGGCAGAGACCCAGTACTTC
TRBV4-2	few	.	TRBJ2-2	CASSSTGILDTGELFF	TGTGCCAGCAGCTCGACAGGTATCCTGGACACCGGGGAGCTGTTTTTT
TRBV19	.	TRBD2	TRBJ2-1	CASKKNSGRAGNEQFF	TGTGCCAGTAAGAAAAATAGCGGGAGGGCCGGAAATGAGCAGTTCTTC
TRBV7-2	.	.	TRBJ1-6	CASSLGQGGNSPLHF	TGTGCCAGCAGCTTAGGGCAGGGTGGGAATTCACCCCTCCACTTT
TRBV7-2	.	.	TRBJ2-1	CASSPLGATTNEQFF	TGTGCCAGCAGCCCACTAGGGGCTACCACGAATGAGCAGTTCTTC
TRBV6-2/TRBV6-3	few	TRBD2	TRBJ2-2	CASSYSQSGRGTGELFF	TGTGCCAGCAGTTACTCTCAAAGCGGGAGGGGGACCGGGGAGCTGTTTTTT
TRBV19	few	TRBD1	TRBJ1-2	CASWAGGYYGYTF	TGTGCTAGTTGGGCAGGGGGATACTATGGCTACACCTTC